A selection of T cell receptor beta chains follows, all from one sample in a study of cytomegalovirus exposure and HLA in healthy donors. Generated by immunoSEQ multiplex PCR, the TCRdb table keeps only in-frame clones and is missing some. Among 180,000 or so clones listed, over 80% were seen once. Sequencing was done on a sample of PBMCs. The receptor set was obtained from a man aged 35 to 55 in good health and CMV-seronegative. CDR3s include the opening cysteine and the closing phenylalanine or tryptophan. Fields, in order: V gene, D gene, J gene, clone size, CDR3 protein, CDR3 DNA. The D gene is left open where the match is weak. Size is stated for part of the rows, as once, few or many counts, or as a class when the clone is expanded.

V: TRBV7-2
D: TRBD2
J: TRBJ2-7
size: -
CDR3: CASSQARWREANF
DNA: TGTGCCAGCAGCCAGGCTCGGTGGCGGGAGGCCAACTTC

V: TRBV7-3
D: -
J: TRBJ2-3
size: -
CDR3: CATAEGFTDTQYF
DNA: TGTGCCACTGCGGAGGGGTTCACAGATACGCAGTATTTT

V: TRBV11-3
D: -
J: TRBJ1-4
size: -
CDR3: CASSLEVGNPREKLFF
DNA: TGTGCCAGCAGCTTAGAAGTCGGGAACCCGCGTGAAAAACTGTTTTTT

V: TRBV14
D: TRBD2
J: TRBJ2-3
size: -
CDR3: CASSRRGIAGGAGTDTQYF
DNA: TGTGCCAGCAGCCGCAGGGGTATAGCGGGAGGCGCCGGCACAGATACGCAGTATTTT

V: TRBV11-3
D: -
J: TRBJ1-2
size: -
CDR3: CASTLKRFRGSYGYTF
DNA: TGTGCCAGCACCTTAAAACGCTTCCGGGGGAGCTATGGCTACACCTTC

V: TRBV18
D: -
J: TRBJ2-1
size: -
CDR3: CASSPPPLYNEQFF
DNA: TGTGCCAGCTCACCTCCACCACTGTACAATGAGCAGTTCTTC

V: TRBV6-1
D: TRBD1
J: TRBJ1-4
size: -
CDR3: CASSETGTDNEKLFF
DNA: TGTGCCAGCAGTGAAACGGGGACAGACAACGAAAAACTGTTTTTT

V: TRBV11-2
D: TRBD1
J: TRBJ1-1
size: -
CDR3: CASSPWTGLNTEAFF
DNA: TGTGCCAGCAGCCCGTGGACAGGATTGAACACTGAAGCTTTCTTT

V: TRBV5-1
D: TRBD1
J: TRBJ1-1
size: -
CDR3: CASSLVPGGDLHTEAFF
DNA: TGCGCCAGCAGCTTGGTCCCAGGGGGCGACCTACACACTGAAGCTTTCTTT

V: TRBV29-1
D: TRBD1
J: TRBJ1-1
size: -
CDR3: CSVEQGGNTEAFF
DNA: TGCAGCGTTGAACAGGGGGGGAACACTGAAGCTTTCTTT

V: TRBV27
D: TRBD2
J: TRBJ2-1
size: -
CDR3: CASSFGRAGYEQFF
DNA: TGTGCCAGCAGTTTCGGGAGGGCCGGCTATGAGCAGTTCTTC

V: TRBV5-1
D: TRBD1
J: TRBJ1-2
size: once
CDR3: CASSQRQGRNYGYTF
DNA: TGCGCCAGCAGCCAAAGACAGGGGCGGAACTATGGCTACACCTTC

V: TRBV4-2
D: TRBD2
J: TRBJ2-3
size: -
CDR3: CASSLGTSGGGSTDTQYF
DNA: TGTGCCAGCAGCCTTGGGACTAGCGGGGGGGGAAGCACAGATACGCAGTATTTT

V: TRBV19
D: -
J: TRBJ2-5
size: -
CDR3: CATTPSGGQKETQYF
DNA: TGTGCTACAACACCATCCGGGGGGCAAAAAGAGACCCAGTACTTC

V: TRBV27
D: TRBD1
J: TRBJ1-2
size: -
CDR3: CASSISDRAVRYTF
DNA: TGTGCCAGCAGTATAAGCGACAGGGCCGTACGCTACACCTTC

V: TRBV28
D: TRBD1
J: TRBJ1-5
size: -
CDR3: CASSGQGINQPQHF
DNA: TGTGCCAGCAGCGGACAGGGGATCAATCAGCCCCAGCATTTT

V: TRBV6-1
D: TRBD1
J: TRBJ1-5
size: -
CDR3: CASGDRSNQPQHF
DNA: TGTGCCAGCGGGGACAGAAGCAATCAGCCCCAGCATTTT

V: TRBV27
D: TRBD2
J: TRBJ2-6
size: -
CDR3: CASNPTGTSSGANVLTF
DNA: TGTGCCAGCAATCCCACAGGGACTAGCTCTGGGGCCAACGTCCTGACTTTC

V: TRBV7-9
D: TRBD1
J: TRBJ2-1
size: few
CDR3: CASLLDRAGNEQFF
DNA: TGTGCCAGCCTCCTTGACAGGGCAGGGAATGAGCAGTTCTTC

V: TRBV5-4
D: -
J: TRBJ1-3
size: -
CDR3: CASSFDNGNTIYF
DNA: TGTGCCAGCAGCTTTGACAATGGAAACACCATATATTTT

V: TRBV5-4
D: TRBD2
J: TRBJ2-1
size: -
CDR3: CASSLPGLAGEGEQFF
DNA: TGTGCCAGCAGCTTGCCAGGACTAGCGGGAGAGGGTGAGCAGTTCTTC

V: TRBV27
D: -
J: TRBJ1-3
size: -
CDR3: CASSLSPRSGNTIYF
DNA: TGTGCCAGCAGTTTATCCCCCCGCTCTGGAAACACCATATATTTT

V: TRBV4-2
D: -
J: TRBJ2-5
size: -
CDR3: CASSQDPSQETQYF
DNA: TGTGCCAGCAGCCAAGACCCCAGCCAAGAGACCCAGTACTTC

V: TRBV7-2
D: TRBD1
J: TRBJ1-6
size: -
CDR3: CASSSGGHYYNSPLHF
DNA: TGTGCCAGCAGCTCAGGGGGACACTACTATAATTCACCCCTCCACTTT

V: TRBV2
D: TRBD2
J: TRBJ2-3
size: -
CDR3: CASSGLAGSRPQYF
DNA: TGTGCCAGCAGTGGACTAGCGGGATCTCGTCCGCAGTATTTT

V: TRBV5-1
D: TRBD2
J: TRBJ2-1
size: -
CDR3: CASSGMGLAGGSEQFF
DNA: TGCGCCAGCAGCGGAATGGGACTAGCGGGAGGTAGTGAGCAGTTCTTC

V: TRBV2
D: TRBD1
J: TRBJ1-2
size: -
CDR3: CASTGTGPNYGYTF
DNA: TGTGCCAGCACCGGGACAGGGCCGAACTATGGCTACACCTTC

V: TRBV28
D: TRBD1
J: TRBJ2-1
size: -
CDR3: CATPGQGDEQFF
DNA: TGTGCCACTCCGGGACAGGGCGATGAGCAGTTCTTC

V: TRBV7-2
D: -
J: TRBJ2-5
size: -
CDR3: CASSLFGAGLQETQYF
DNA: TGTGCCAGCAGCCTCTTTGGGGCAGGCCTCCAAGAGACCCAGTACTTC

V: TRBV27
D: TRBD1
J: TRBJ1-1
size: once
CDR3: CASSLGTGGTEAFF
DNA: TGTGCCAGCAGTCTCGGGACAGGGGGCACTGAAGCTTTCTTT

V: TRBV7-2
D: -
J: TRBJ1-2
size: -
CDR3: CASSLAGGNYGYTF
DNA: TGTGCCAGCAGCCTGGCGGGGGGGAACTATGGCTACACCTTC

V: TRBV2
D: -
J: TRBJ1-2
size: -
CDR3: CASSEGRTDGYTF
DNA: TGTGCCAGCAGTGAAGGGAGGACGGATGGCTACACCTTC

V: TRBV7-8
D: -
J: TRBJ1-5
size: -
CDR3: CASSLQGNQPQHF
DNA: TGTGCCAGCAGTCTACAGGGCAATCAGCCCCAGCATTTT

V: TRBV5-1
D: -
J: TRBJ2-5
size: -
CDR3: CASFPSPGLETQYF
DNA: TGCGCCAGCTTCCCATCACCAGGGTTAGAGACCCAGTACTTC

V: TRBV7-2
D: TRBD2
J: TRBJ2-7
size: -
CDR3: CASSLTSGRPTDEQYF
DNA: TGTGCCAGCAGCTTAACGAGCGGGAGGCCTACGGACGAGCAGTACTTC

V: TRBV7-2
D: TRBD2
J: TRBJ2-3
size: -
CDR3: CASSFRIAGGSTDTQYF
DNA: TGTGCCAGCAGCTTTCGGATAGCGGGAGGGAGCACAGATACGCAGTATTTT

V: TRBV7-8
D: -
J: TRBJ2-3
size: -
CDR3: CASSPDSPQRQYF
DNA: TGTGCCAGCAGCCCCGACAGTCCCCAGAGGCAGTATTTT

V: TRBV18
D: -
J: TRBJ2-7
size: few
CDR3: CASSPPGAGLGLEQYF
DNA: TGTGCCAGCTCACCACCGGGGGCAGGTTTAGGATTGGAGCAGTACTTC

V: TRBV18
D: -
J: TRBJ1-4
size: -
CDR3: CASSPTLLRAGDEEKLFF
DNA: TGTGCCAGCTCACCTACGCTCCTCAGGGCAGGGGATGAGGAAAAACTGTTTTTT

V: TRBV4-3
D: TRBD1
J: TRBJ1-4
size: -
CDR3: CASSRLGQGGEKLFF
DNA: TGCGCCAGCAGCCGTTTGGGACAGGGGGGTGAAAAACTGTTTTTT

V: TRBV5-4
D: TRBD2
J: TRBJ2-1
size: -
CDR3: CASIPPPLAGGLVNEQFF
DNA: TGTGCCAGCATCCCTCCCCCTTTAGCGGGAGGGCTGGTTAATGAGCAGTTCTTC

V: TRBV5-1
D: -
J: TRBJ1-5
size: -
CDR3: CASSLAGGNNQPQHF
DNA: TGCGCCAGCAGCTTGGCCGGGGGGAACAATCAGCCCCAGCATTTT

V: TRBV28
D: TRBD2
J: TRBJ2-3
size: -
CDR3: CASSLAGGLRDTQYF
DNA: TGTGCCAGCAGCCTAGCGGGAGGGCTGAGAGATACGCAGTATTTT

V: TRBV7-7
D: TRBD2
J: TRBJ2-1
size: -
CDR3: CASSPAGLSSYNEQFF
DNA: TGTGCTAGCAGCCCAGCGGGGTTGAGCTCCTACAATGAGCAGTTCTTC

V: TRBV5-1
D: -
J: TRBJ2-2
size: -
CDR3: CASSLSTRVGNTGELFF
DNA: TGCGCCAGCAGCTTGTCTACCAGGGTAGGAAACACCGGGGAGCTGTTTTTT

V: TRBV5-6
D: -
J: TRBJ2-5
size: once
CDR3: CASSSLREGLEETQYF
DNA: TGTGCCAGCAGCTCGCTCAGGGAAGGTTTAGAAGAGACCCAGTACTTC

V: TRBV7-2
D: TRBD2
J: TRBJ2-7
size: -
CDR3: CASSSRLAGEQYF
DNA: TGTGCCAGCAGCTCCCGACTAGCGGGGGAGCAGTACTTC

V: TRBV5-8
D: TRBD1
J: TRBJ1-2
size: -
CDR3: CASSSPSTGDYGYTF
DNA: TGTGCCAGCAGCTCCCCCTCTACAGGGGACTATGGCTACACCTTC

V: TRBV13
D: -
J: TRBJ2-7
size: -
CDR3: CASSSGASGGSYEQYF
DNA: TGTGCCAGCAGCTCGGGAGCATCAGGGGGGTCCTACGAGCAGTACTTC

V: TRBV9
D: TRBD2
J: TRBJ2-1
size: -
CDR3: CASAVGAGAYNEQFF
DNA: TGTGCCAGCGCCGTCGGAGCGGGAGCCTACAATGAGCAGTTCTTC

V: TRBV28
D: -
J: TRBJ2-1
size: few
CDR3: CASGLQGRGHNEQFF
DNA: TGTGCCAGCGGCCTACAGGGTCGAGGGCACAATGAGCAGTTCTTC

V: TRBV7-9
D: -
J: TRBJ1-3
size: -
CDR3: CASSLAYGQYSGNTIYF
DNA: TGTGCCAGCAGCTTAGCATACGGACAGTACTCTGGAAACACCATATATTTT

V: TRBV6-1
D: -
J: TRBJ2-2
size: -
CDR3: CASSETTGRTGELFF
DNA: TGTGCCAGCAGTGAAACCACAGGGCGAACCGGGGAGCTGTTTTTT

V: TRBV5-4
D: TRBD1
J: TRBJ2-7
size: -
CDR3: CASSSAGRQGGSFGQYF
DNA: TGTGCCAGCAGCTCAGCCGGGAGACAGGGGGGGTCGTTCGGGCAGTACTTC

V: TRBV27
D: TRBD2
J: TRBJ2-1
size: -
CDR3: CASSLSGGYNEQFF
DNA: TGTGCCAGCAGTCTTAGCGGGGGTTACAATGAGCAGTTCTTC